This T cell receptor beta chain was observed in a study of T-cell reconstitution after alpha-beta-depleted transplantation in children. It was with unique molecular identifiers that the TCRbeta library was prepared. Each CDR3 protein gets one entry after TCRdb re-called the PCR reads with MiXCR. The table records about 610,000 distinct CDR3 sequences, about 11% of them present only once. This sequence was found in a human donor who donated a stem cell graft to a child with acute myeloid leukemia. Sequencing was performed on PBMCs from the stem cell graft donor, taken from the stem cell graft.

In nucleotides, the CDR3 is TGCAGAGCTCCGGGACAGGGGGAGGATGGCTACACCTTC. Protein product: CRAPGQGEDGYTF. The chain uses TRBV20-1 and TRBJ1-2, with 11 bases aligning to TRBD1. Germline values: CDR1 DFQATT, CDR2 SNEGSKA (reference sequence). The CDR3 extends over 13 amino acids.